Each of the 16 T cell receptor beta chains below was sequenced from the same sample in a study of cytomegalovirus exposure and HLA in healthy donors. With 60 Vbeta and 13 Jbeta primers, the PCR was carried out. Repertoires were generated with immunoSEQ multiplex PCR, while TCRdb's copy carries only in-frame clones and drops some. The repertoire holds about 130,000 clones, with around 78% as singletons. Sequencing was done on a sample of PBMCs. The receptors derive from a woman in her fifties or sixties in good health and CMV-seronegative.

A note on this clone: This sample also contains other DNA sequences that code for the same CDR3. The rearrangement links TRBV18 to TRBJ2-2; a possible D gene is TRBD1 (6 bases). CDR1 is KGHSH and CDR2 is LQKENI in the germline V gene. V lost 2 bases and J lost 4, with 11 bases in between. The CDR3 spans 15 residues. CDR3 sequence reads: CASSPGGRSTGELFF. The CDR3 DNA reads as TGTGCCAGCTCACCAGGGGGCAGATCCACCGGGGAGCTGTTTTTT.

This chain uses TRBV4-2 with TRBJ1-5; D may be TRBD1 (5 bases). CDR1 and CDR2 (germline): LGHNA, YNFKEQ. This CDR3 spans 16 amino acids. Trimming took 0 bases from V and 4 from J, leaving 13 bases between them. CDR3 sequence reads: CASSQDPQGRNQPQHF. For the CDR3, the DNA is TGTGCCAGCAGCCAAGATCCCCAGGGTAGGAATCAGCCCCAGCATTTT.

The rearrangement uses TRBV7-9 and TRBJ2-2; unclear D gene. Deletions cut 1 base from V and 4 bases from J, with 7 bases between. The CDR3 spans 14 residues. CDR1 and CDR2 from the germline V gene are SEHNR and FQNEAQ (reference sequence). The CDR3 region is CASSLGAPTGELFF. The CDR3 nucleotides read TGTGCCAGCAGCTTAGGAGCGCCCACCGGGGAGCTGTTTTTT.

This clone was recorded only once. The chain couples TRBV2 to TRBJ2-2; TRBD2 aligns across 7 bases. Germline loops: CDR1 SNHLY, CDR2 FYNNEI. The trim removed 5 bases at V and 3 bases at J, leaving 3 bases unmatched. This CDR3 region has 14 residues. The CDR3 here is CASSSGEDTGELFF. The CDR3 DNA sequence: TGTGCCAGCAGTAGCGGGGAAGACACCGGGGAGCTGTTTTTT.

The V and J genes are TRBV9 and TRBJ2-7; 8 bases map to TRBD1. This CDR3 is 16 amino acids long. The germline gives CDR1 SGDLS, CDR2 YYNGEE. The junction had 11 bases not matched to a gene; V was cut back by 3 bases and J by 3 bases. The CDR3 sequence: CASSAKPGTGDYEQYF. For the CDR3, the DNA is TGTGCCAGCAGCGCCAAACCCGGGACAGGCGACTACGAGCAGTACTTC.

This clone was observed a handful of times. The chain links TRBV7-2 to TRBJ1-6, with TRBD1 identical over 7 bases. The V segment lost 5 bases and the J segment 0 bases; nucleotides outside the gene matches: 10. This CDR3 has 18 residues. Germline CDR1 SGHTA, CDR2 FQGNSA. CDR3 DNA sequence: TGTGCCAGCAGCAGAGAAGGGGACAGAGTCTCCTATAATTCACCCCTCCACTTT. Protein: CASSREGDRVSYNSPLHF.

The chain joins TRBV29-1 to TRBJ2-3, with 7 bases that match TRBD2. Germline V gives CDR1 SQVTM, CDR2 ANQGSEA. Trimming took 3 bases from V and 8 from J; bases not matched to a gene: 11. This CDR3 region has 14 residues. CDR3 sequence: CSVDIQRGTGTQYF. CDR3 in DNA: TGCAGCGTTGATATCCAGCGGGGAACGGGTACGCAGTATTTT.

The chain is built from TRBV19 and TRBJ2-2; 12 bases agree with TRBD2. The CDR3 is made up of 18 amino acids. Trimming at V came to 4 bases and at J to 1 base, leaving 7 bases not matched to a gene. Germline V gene lookup returns CDR1 LNHDA and CDR2 SQIVND (reference sequence). CDR3 residues: CASSSRGLAGLNTGELFF. DNA for the CDR3: TGTGCCAGTAGTAGCCGAGGACTAGCGGGGTTGAACACCGGGGAGCTGTTTTTT. Full variable domain (outside the CDR3, taken from reference TRBV19 and TRBJ2-2): DGGITQSPKYLFRKEGQNVTLSCEQNLNHDAMYWYRQDPGQGLRLIYYSQIVNDFQKGDIAEGYSVSREKKESFPLTVTSAQKNPTAFYLCASSSRGLAGLNTGELFFGEGSRLTVL.

This sequence joins TRBV11-3 and TRBJ2-3; 8 bases map to TRBD2. Germline assignment: CDR1 SGHNT and CDR2 YENEEA. V shed 4 bases, J shed 2 bases, and the junction held 11 bases outside the gene matches. CDR3 length: 17 residues. The chain's CDR3 is CASSSRLSGNFTDTQYF. The CDR3 bases are TGTGCCAGCAGCTCCCGACTTAGCGGGAACTTCACAGATACGCAGTATTTT.

The chain links TRBV7-9 to TRBJ2-7; TRBD1 is a possible D gene (7 bases). V gave up 4 bases and J gave up 6 bases, with 13 bases separating them. The germline CDR1 and CDR2 sequences are SEHNR and FQNEAQ (reference sequence). This CDR3 is built from 13 residues. CDR3 loop: CASSWVQGGEQYV. The CDR3 DNA sequence: TGTGCCAGCAGCTGGGTGCAGGGGGGCGAGCAGTACGTC.

The gene calls are TRBV6-5 and TRBJ1-1; no reliable D call. V was pared by 4 bases and J by 0 bases, with 15 bases between. The V gene's germline CDR1 is MNHEY and CDR2 SVGAGI. This CDR3 has 16 residues. The CDR3 DNA reads TGTGCCAGCAGTTCCGTCCGGTTAGCATTGAACACTGAAGCTTTCTTT. Its protein is CASSSVRLALNTEAFF.

This clone was seen a few times. The chain links TRBV28 to TRBJ2-2; 11 bases agree with TRBD2. Looked up from germline, CDR1 is MDHEN and CDR2 is SYDVKM. V lost 5 bases, J lost 6 bases, and 8 bases stayed unmatched. The CDR3 length is 16 residues. The CDR3 DNA follows: TGTGCCAGCAGTCCCGCTACTAGCGGGAGTGCCGGGGAGCTGTTTTTT. Amino acid sequence: CASSPATSGSAGELFF.

The chain has TRBV29-1 and TRBJ2-5; the match to TRBD1 covers 10 bases. Germline CDR1 and CDR2: SQVTM and ANQGSEA. The V gene end was trimmed by 3 bases and the J gene end by 11 bases; junction bases not matched to a gene: 9. This CDR3 has 13 amino acids. CDR3 nucleotides: TGCAGCGTTGACGACAGGGGGCTAAAAGAGCAGTACTTC. It codes for CSVDDRGLKEQYF.

The gene calls are TRBV7-2 and TRBJ1-1, with 8 bases aligning to TRBD1. CDR1 SGHTA and CDR2 FQGNSA come from the germline V gene. The trim removed 6 bases at V and 1 base at J, leaving 7 bases unmatched. The CDR3 is 15 residues long. The CDR3, as DNA: TGTGCCAGCAGTTATAGGACAGGGCCGAACACTGAAGCTTTCTTT. As protein: CASSYRTGPNTEAFF.

This clone appeared once. CDR3: CASSSDRSNEKLFF. CDR3 sequence (DNA): TGTGCCAGTAGTAGCGACAGGAGTAATGAAAAACTGTTTTTT. V usage is TRBV19 and J usage is TRBJ1-4; D is possibly TRBD1 (6 bases). This CDR3 region has 14 residues. The V end was cut by 4 bases, the J end by 4 bases, with 10 bases between. Per the germline V gene, CDR1 is LNHDA and CDR2 is SQIVND (reference sequence).

This clone was recorded a few times. This chain links TRBV5-5 with TRBJ1-3; D uncertain. The V and J ends lost 2 bases and 0 bases respectively, with 12 bases between them. The CDR3 is 16 amino acids. Germline values: CDR1 SGHKS, CDR2 YYEKEE (reference sequence). This CDR3 reads CASSFTTTFSGNTIYF. CDR3 in DNA: TGTGCCAGCAGCTTTACTACCACCTTCTCTGGAAACACCATATATTTT.